The clone carrying this T cell receptor (beta chain) was seen repeatedly, ten times or more. The V gene's germline CDR1 is LNHDA and CDR2 SQIVND (reference sequence). Trimming removed 4 bases from V and 7 bases from J, with 11 bases in between. The CDR3 spans 13 residues. The data derive from a study of patients with pleural tuberculosis. TCRdb re-called the reads with MiXCR, one entry per CDR3 protein. The sample has around 49,000 distinct CDR3 sequences; about 7.3% are singletons. This TCR was sampled from a human donor with pleural tuberculosis. This chain connects TRBV19 to TRBJ1-5; D possibly corresponds to TRBD1 (5 bases). CDR3 loop: CASSTRDGQPQHF. In nucleotides, the CDR3 is TGTGCCAGTAGTACCCGGGACGGGCAGCCCCAGCATTTT.